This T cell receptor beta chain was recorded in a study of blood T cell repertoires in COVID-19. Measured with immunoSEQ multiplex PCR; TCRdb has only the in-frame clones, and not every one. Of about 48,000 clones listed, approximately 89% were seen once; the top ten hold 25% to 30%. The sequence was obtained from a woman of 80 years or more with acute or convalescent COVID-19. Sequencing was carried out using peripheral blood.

The CDR3 sequence: CASSQDVTGGSPLHF. As DNA, the CDR3 is TGCGCCAGCAGCCAAGACGTCACGGGGGGCTCCCCCCTCCACTTT. This chain uses TRBV4-1 with TRBJ1-6; perhaps TRBD1 as D (6 bases). This CDR3 is built from 15 residues. CDR1 MGHRA and CDR2 YSYEKL come from the germline V gene. The V end lost 0 bases, the J end lost 13 bases, and 16 bases lay between the germline ends.